The 25 T cell receptor beta chains in this list originate from one sample, sequenced in a study of blood T cell repertoires in COVID-19 (dated by TCRdb to 2018 to 2020). Library preparation employed the immunoSEQ multiplex PCR assay. TCRdb stores this immuneACCESS table with in-frame sequences only. Part of the clones is absent; in the studies checked, under half of the shortfall reflects unresolved V genes, and no reason is known for the rest. Across this sample there are approximately 400,000 clones, with 88% seen only once. Roughly 1.2% of the sample goes to the ten largest clones. Sequencing was performed on PBMCs or T cells enriched from blood (not recorded which). All receptors derive from a woman aged 18-30 years who had recovered from COVID-19.

This clone showed up just once. This sequence joins TRBV7-3 and TRBJ2-2, with 7 bases aligning to TRBD2. V lost 4 bases to trimming and J lost 4 bases; unmatched junction nucleotides: 6. In germline, CDR1 is SGHTA, CDR2 FQGTGA. The CDR3 is 15 residues long. CDR3 loop: CASSSQGEGTGELFF. The CDR3 DNA reads TGTGCCAGCAGCTCCCAAGGGGAGGGCACCGGGGAGCTGTTTTTT.

This chain connects TRBV28 to TRBJ1-2, with D possibly matching TRBD1 (5 bases). Germline CDR1 reads MDHEN; CDR2 reads SYDVKM. V was pared by 6 bases and J by 4 bases, with 21 bases between. The CDR3 covers 16 residues. In DNA form, the CDR3 reads TGTGCCAGCAGCTATTATGGTACACCGGACATCTATGGCTACACCTTC. It specifies CASSYYGTPDIYGYTF.

The CDR3 coding sequence is TGTGCCAGCAGCTTAAGCGGGGGGGCCTACAATGAGCAGTTCTTC. This codes for CASSLSGGAYNEQFF. The chain couples TRBV7-9 to TRBJ2-1; TRBD2 matches at 10 bases. The trim removed 2 bases at V and 2 bases at J, leaving 0 bases unmatched. The CDR3 sequence is 15 residues long. In germline, CDR1 is SEHNR, CDR2 FQNEAQ (reference sequence).

The V gene is TRBV7-9, the J gene TRBJ2-1; tentative D call: TRBD2 (6 bases). V lost 5 bases and J 0 bases, leaving 14 bases between the germline ends. The germline gives CDR1 SEHNR, CDR2 FQNEAQ (reference sequence). CDR3 length: 16 residues. CDR3 in amino acids: CASSPVARGSYNEQFF. The CDR3 DNA reads TGTGCCAGCAGCCCGGTGGCGCGGGGCTCCTACAATGAGCAGTTCTTC. The complete variable domain, with remaining parts taken from reference TRBV7-9 and TRBJ2-1, reads DTGVSQNPRHKITKRGQNVTFRCDPISEHNRLYWYRQTLGQGPEFLTYFQNEAQLEKSRLLSDRFSAERPKGSFSTLEIQRTEQGDSAMYLCASSPVARGSYNEQFFGPGTRLTVL.

The V call is TRBV29-1, the J call TRBJ2-7; 7 bases agree with TRBD1. Germline CDR1 reads SQVTM; CDR2 reads ANQGSEA. CDR3 length: 12 residues. With V trimmed by 4 bases and J by 1 base, 1 base remained unmatched. The CDR3 here is CSVGTGSYEQYF. The CDR3 DNA follows: TGCAGCGTTGGGACAGGTTCCTACGAGCAGTACTTC.

This sequence joins TRBV18 and TRBJ1-2; tentatively, D is TRBD1 (6 bases). The germline V gene has CDR1 KGHSH and CDR2 LQKENI. The ends were cut back, 1 base at V and 1 base at J, with 7 bases in the middle. This CDR3 spans 14 amino acids. The CDR3 region is CASSPRTDNYGYTF. The DNA of the CDR3 is TGTGCCAGCTCACCACGGACAGATAACTATGGCTACACCTTC.

This clone has only a few counts. The CDR3 is CASSPRYYGYTF. The CDR3 region has the DNA TGTGCCAGCAGCCCACGGTACTATGGCTACACCTTC. V and J are TRBV7-8 and TRBJ1-2; D is ambiguous. Germline CDR1 reads SGHVS; CDR2 reads FQNEAQ. CDR3 length equals 12 residues. V lost 5 bases and J lost 3, with 7 bases in between.

CDR3 DNA: TGCGCCAGCAGTGAGTTCGGGCGGACAGGGTATCACGGGGAGCTGTTTTTT. Translated: CASSEFGRTGYHGELFF. The chain carries TRBV10-1 and TRBJ2-2; 8 nucleotides align to TRBD1. Per germline, CDR1 WNHNN and CDR2 SYGVQD (reference sequence). The CDR3 has 17 residues. J gave up 7 bases and V 1 base, and 11 bases lay outside the gene matches.

The rearrangement joins TRBV7-9 to TRBJ1-1; weak D call: TRBD1 (5 bases). The CDR3 runs to 16 residues. CDR1 is SEHNR, CDR2 FQNEAQ, per germline (reference sequence). The V and J ends lost 8 bases and 1 base respectively, with 20 bases between them. The chain's CDR3 is CASRPVGLPQNTEAFF. The CDR3 coding sequence is TGTGCCAGCCGCCCAGTGGGGCTCCCCCAGAACACTGAAGCTTTCTTT.

This clone was seen once. CDR3 coding DNA: TGCGCCAGCAGCCAAGAGGGGGCGGGAGCCGGGGAGCTGTTTTTT. It translates to CASSQEGAGAGELFF. This sequence joins TRBV4-1 and TRBJ2-2; TRBD2 might be the D (7 bases). The germline CDR1 and CDR2 sequences are MGHRA and YSYEKL. The CDR3 sequence is 15 residues long. Trimming took off 0 bases at V and 6 bases at J, with 11 bases between the two ends.

V gene TRBV4-3 combines with J gene TRBJ1-5, with TRBD1 matching over 8 bases. Germline V CDR1 and CDR2: LGHNA, YSLEER. The V and J ends lost 4 bases and 5 bases, in that order; junction bases with no gene match: 7. CDR3 length: 15 amino acids. The CDR3, as DNA: TGCGCCAGCAGCCCGGACCCAGGGGGCTATCAGCCCCAGCATTTT. Its protein product is CASSPDPGGYQPQHF.

This clone showed up just once. The chain combines TRBV5-1 with TRBJ1-3; the D gene is possibly TRBD1 (5 bases). The CDR3 contains 15 residues. V was pared by 4 bases and J by 0 bases, with 11 bases between. CDR1 is SGHRS and CDR2 is YFSETQ in the germline V gene. This CDR3 is CASSRGDGSGNTIYF. The CDR3 DNA follows: TGCGCCAGCAGCCGGGGGGACGGCTCTGGAAACACCATATATTTT.

V and J are TRBV12-3 or TRBV12-4 and TRBJ2-7; 7 bases are a match to TRBD1. There are 12 residues in the CDR3. Trimming took 7 bases from V and 3 from J; bases not matched to a gene: 3. The CDR3 coding sequence is TGTGCCAGCACGGGACAGTTCTACGAGCAGTACTTC. Translation: CASTGQFYEQYF.

The chain links TRBV6-5 to TRBJ1-2; D perhaps matches TRBD1 (5 bases). The CDR3 is made up of 15 amino acids. CDR1 MNHEY and CDR2 SVGAGI come from the germline V gene. The ends were cut back, 0 bases at V and 4 bases at J, with 12 bases in the middle. Here the CDR3 reads CASSYSKGEGYGYTF. The CDR3 DNA reads as TGTGCCAGCAGTTACTCGAAAGGGGAGGGCTATGGCTACACCTTC.

The chain is built from TRBV6-2 or TRBV6-3 and TRBJ2-5; 10 bases align to TRBD2. Losses at the gene ends were 4 bases for V and 7 bases for J; bases not matched to a gene: 9. The CDR3 runs 15 residues. CDR1 and CDR2 (germline): MNHEY, SVGEGT. This CDR3 reads CASSLASGGLGTQYF. The CDR3 DNA reads TGTGCCAGCAGTTTAGCTAGCGGGGGCTTGGGGACCCAGTACTTC.

The J gene is TRBJ1-1, the V gene TRBV3-1 (or the pseudogene TRBV3-2); 8 bases agree with TRBD1. CDR1 and CDR2 from the germline V gene are LGHDT and YNNKEL (reference sequence). The trim removed 3 bases at V and 11 bases at J, leaving 11 bases unmatched. The CDR3 contains 14 residues. Written as DNA, the CDR3 is TGTGCCAGCAGCCATAGTACCGGGACAGGATGGGCTTTCTTT. This translates into CASSHSTGTGWAFF.

The rearrangement joins TRBV7-2 to TRBJ1-4; the D gene is possibly TRBD1 (5 bases). The germline CDR1 and CDR2 sequences are SGHTA and FQGNSA. V gave up 6 bases and J gave up 7 bases, with 15 bases separating them. The CDR3 totals 14 residues. The CDR3 spells CASRSQGVTEKLFF. The DNA for the CDR3 is TGTGCCAGCAGATCTCAGGGTGTGACTGAAAAACTGTTTTTT.

The chain links TRBV28 to TRBJ2-7, with 8 bases aligning to TRBD1. The CDR3 totals 15 residues. The ends lost 4 bases at V and 0 bases at J; junction bases unmatched: 5. Per the germline V gene, CDR1 is MDHEN and CDR2 is SYDVKM. The CDR3 region has the DNA TGTGCCAGCAGTTCTCCCGGGACAGGCTCCTACGAGCAGTACTTC. Protein sequence: CASSSPGTGSYEQYF.

The chain is built from TRBV9 and TRBJ1-6; D is unclear. CDR1 and CDR2 (germline): SGDLS, YYNGEE. CDR3 length: 13 amino acids. Trimming cost V 3 bases and J 8 bases, with 9 bases left between them. As DNA, the CDR3 is TGTGCCAGCAGCGAATGGACTTATTCACCCCTCCACTTT. It codes for CASSEWTYSPLHF.

CDR3 region: CASEDSLLNEQFF. The CDR3 nucleotides read TGCGCCAGCGAAGACAGCCTTCTTAATGAGCAGTTCTTC. V usage is TRBV10-1 and J usage is TRBJ2-1; D possibly corresponds to TRBD1 (5 bases). V was cut by 8 bases and J by 7 bases, with 15 bases left in between. Looked up from germline, CDR1 is WNHNN and CDR2 is SYGVQD (reference sequence). This CDR3 contains 13 residues.

The chain links TRBV10-2 to TRBJ1-5; TRBD1 is a possible D gene (6 bases). V was pared by 4 bases and J by 5 bases, with 15 bases between. The CDR3 spans 15 residues. Germline loops: CDR1 WSHSY, CDR2 SAAADI. In DNA form, the CDR3 reads TGCGCCAGCAGTGCCCCGGGACATACGGATCAGCCCCAGCATTTT. Protein: CASSAPGHTDQPQHF.

This clone was found once. V and J are TRBV28 and TRBJ1-1; D might be TRBD1 (6 bases). The CDR3 has 14 residues. The germline gives CDR1 MDHEN, CDR2 SYDVKM. V was clipped by 5 bases and J by 5 bases, with 15 bases between them. CDR3: CASSHTRQVTEAFF. The CDR3 coding sequence is TGTGCCAGCAGTCATACCAGACAGGTTACTGAAGCTTTCTTT. The full variable domain, its missing parts supplied by reference TRBV28 and TRBJ1-1, is DVKVTQSSRYLVKRTGEKVFLECVQDMDHENMFWYRQDPGLGLRLIYFSYDVKMKEKGDIPEGYSVSREKKERFSLILESASTNQTSMYLCASSHTRQVTEAFFGQGTRLTVV.

The V gene is TRBV7-8, the J gene TRBJ1-2, with 7 bases matching TRBD1. The V gene's germline CDR1 is SGHVS and CDR2 FQNEAQ. Losses at the gene ends were 5 bases for V and 6 bases for J; bases not matched to a gene: 12. This CDR3 is 15 amino acids long. The CDR3 loop is CASSPTGSKGDGYTF. The DNA for the CDR3 is TGTGCCAGCAGCCCGACAGGGAGTAAAGGTGATGGCTACACCTTC.

This clone has only one observation. The J gene is TRBJ1-4, the V gene TRBV30, with no clear D. The germline V gene encodes CDR1 GTSNPN and CDR2 SVGIG (reference sequence). The CDR3 loop spans 14 amino acids. Trimming left V 2 bases short and J 5 bases short, with 12 bases between. CDR3 amino acids: CAWSTIRHNEKLFF. CDR3 coding DNA: TGTGCCTGGAGTACAATAAGACACAATGAAAAACTGTTTTTT.

This chain links TRBV12-5 with TRBJ2-1; 7 bases agree with TRBD1. Germline assignment: CDR1 LGHNT and CDR2 FRNRAP. The CDR3 has 15 amino acids. Trimming took 5 bases from V and 7 from J; bases not matched to a gene: 11. Written as DNA, the CDR3 is TGTGCTAGTGGTCCCCGCGAAGGGGGCCAGAATGAGCAGTTCTTC. Its protein is CASGPREGGQNEQFF.